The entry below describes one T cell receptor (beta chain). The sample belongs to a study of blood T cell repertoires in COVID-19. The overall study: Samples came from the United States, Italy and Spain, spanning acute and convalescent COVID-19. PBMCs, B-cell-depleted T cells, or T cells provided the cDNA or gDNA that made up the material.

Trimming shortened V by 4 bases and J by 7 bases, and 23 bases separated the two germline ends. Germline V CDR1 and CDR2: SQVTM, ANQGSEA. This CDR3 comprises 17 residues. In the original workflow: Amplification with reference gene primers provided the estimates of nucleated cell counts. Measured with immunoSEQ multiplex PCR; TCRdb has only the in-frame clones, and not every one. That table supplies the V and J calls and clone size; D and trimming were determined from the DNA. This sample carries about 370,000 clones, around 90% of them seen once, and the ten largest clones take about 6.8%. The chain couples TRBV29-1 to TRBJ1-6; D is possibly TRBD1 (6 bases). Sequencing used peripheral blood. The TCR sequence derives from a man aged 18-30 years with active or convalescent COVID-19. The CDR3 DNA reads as TGCAGCGTTGGGAAAACAGGGCGGGCAAACATAAATTCACCCCTCCACTTT. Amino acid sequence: CSVGKTGRANINSPLHF. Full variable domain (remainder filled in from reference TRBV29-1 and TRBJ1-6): SAVISQKPSRDICQRGTSLTIQCQVDSQVTMMFWYRQQPGQSLTLIATANQGSEATYESGFVIDKFPISRPNLTFSTLTVSNMSPEDSSIYLCSVGKTGRANINSPLHFGNGTRLTVT.